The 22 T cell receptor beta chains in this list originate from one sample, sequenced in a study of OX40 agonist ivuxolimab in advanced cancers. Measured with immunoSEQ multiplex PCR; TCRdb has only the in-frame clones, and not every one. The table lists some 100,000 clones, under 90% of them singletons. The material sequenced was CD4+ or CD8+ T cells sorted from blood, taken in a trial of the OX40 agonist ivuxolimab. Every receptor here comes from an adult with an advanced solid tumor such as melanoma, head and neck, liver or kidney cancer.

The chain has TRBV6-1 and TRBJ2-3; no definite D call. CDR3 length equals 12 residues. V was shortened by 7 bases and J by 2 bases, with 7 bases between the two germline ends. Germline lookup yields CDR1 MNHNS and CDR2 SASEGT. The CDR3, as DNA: TGTGCCAGCAAAATACACACAGATACGCAGTATTTT. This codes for CASKIHTDTQYF.

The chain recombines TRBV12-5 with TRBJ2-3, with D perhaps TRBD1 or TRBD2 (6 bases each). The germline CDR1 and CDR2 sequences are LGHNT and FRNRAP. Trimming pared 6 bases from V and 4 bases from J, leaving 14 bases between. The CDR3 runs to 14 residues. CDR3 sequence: CASGGGNRADTQYF. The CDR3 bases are TGTGCTAGTGGAGGGGGGAACAGGGCAGATACGCAGTATTTT. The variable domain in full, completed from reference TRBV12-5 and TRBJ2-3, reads DARVTQTPRHKVTEMGQEVTMRCQPILGHNTVFWYRQTMMQGLELLAYFRNRAPLDDSGMPKDRFSAEMPDATLATLKIQPSEPRDSAVYFCASGGGNRADTQYFGPGTRLTVL.

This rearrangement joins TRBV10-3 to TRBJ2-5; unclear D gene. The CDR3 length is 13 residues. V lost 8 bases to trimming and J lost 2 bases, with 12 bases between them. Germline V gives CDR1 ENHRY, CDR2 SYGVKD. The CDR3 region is CAIARALQETQYF. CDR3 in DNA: TGTGCCATCGCAAGGGCCCTACAAGAGACCCAGTACTTC.

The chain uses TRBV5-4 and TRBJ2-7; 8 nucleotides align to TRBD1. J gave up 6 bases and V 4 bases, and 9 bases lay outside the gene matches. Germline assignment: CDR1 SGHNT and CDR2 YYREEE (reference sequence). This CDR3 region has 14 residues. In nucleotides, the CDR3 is TGTGCCAGCAGCGTCCAGGGGGCGCCGATCGAGCAGTACGTC. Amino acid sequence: CASSVQGAPIEQYV.

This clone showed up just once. CDR3 sequence reads: CASSFGGGRTDTQYF. In DNA, the CDR3 is TGTGCCAGCAGCTTCGGGGGGGGACGCACAGATACGCAGTATTTT. This chain links TRBV11-3 with TRBJ2-3; 8 bases are a match to TRBD2. Germline CDR1 and CDR2: SGHNT and YENEEA. CDR3 length equals 15 residues. With 3 bases clipped from V and 1 base from J, the junction kept 3 bases outside the gene matches.

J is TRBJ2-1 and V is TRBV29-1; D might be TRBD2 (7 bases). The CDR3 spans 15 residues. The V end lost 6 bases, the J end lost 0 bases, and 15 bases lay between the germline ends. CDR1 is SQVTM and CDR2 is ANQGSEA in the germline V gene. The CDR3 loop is CSVRGGGHSYNEQFF. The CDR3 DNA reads TGCAGCGTCAGGGGAGGGGGTCACTCCTACAATGAGCAGTTCTTC.

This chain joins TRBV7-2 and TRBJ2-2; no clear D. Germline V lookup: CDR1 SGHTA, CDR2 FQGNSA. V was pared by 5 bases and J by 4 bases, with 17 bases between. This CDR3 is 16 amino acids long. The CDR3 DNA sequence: TGTGCCAGCAGCCCACCAACGGCCACGAGCACCGGGGAGCTGTTTTTT. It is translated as CASSPPTATSTGELFF.

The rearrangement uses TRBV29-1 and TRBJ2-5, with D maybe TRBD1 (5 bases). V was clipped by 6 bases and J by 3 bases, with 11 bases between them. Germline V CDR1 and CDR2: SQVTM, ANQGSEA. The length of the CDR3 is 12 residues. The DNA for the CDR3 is TGCAGCGTCACCCTAGGGGAAGAGACCCAGTACTTC. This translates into CSVTLGEETQYF.

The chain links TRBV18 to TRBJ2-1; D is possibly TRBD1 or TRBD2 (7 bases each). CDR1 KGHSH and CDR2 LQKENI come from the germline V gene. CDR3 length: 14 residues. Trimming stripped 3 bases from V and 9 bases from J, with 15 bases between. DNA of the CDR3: TGTGCCAGCTCACCGTCGACAGGGAGGGTTGAGCAGTTCTTC. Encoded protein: CASSPSTGRVEQFF.

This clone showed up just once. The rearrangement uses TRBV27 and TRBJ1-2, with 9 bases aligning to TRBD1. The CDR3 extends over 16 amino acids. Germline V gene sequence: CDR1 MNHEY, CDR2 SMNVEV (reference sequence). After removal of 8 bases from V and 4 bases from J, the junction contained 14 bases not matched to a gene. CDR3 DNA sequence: TGTGCCAGCCGATCCGACATAAAACAGGGGGCCTATGGCTACACCTTC. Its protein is CASRSDIKQGAYGYTF.

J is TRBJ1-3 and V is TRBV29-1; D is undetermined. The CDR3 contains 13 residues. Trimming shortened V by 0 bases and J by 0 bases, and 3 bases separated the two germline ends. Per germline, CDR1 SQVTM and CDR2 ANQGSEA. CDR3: CSVEESSGNTIYF. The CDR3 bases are TGCAGCGTTGAAGAGAGCTCTGGAAACACCATATATTTT.

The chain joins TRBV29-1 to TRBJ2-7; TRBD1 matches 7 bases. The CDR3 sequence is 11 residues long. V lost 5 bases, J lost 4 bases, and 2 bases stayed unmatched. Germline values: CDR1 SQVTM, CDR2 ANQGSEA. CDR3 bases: TGCAGCGTTTACAGGGGTTACGAGCAGTACTTC. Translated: CSVYRGYEQYF.

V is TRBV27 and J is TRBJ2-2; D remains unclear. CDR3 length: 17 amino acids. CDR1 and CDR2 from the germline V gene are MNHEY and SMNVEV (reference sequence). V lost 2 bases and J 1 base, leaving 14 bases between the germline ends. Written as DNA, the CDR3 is TGTGCCAGCAGTTTAACGTTCGACGTTGGGAACACCGGGGAGCTGTTTTTT. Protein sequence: CASSLTFDVGNTGELFF.

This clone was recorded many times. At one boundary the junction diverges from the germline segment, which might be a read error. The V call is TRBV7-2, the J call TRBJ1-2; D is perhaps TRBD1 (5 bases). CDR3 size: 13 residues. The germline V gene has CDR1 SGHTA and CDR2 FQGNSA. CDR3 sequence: CASSLRGDYGYTF. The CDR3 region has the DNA TGTGCCAGCAGCTTAAGGGGAGACTACGGCTACACCTTC. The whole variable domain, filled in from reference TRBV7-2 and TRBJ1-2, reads GAGVSQSPSNKVTEKGKDVELRCDPISGHTALYWYRQSLGQGLEFLIYFQGNSAPDKSGLPSDRFSAERTGGSVSTLTIQRTQQEDSAVYLCASSLRGDYGYTFGSGTRLTVV.

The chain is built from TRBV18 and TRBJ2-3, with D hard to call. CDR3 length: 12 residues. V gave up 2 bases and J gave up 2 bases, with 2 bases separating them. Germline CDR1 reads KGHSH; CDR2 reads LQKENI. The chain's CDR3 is CASSPITDTQYF. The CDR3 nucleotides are TGTGCCAGCTCACCAATCACAGATACGCAGTATTTT.

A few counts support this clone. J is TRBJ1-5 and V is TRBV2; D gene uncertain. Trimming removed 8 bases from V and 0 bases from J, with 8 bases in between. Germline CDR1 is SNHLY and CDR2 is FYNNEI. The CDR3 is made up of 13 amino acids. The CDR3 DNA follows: TGTGCCAGCTCCTCATATAGCAATCAGCCCCAGCATTTT. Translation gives CASSSYSNQPQHF.

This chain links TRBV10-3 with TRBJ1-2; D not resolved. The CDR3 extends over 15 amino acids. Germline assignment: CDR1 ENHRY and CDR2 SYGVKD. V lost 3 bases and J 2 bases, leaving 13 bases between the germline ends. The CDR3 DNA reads TGTGCCATCAGTGAAGGCAGAGGGCGAAACTATGGCTACACCTTC. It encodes CAISEGRGRNYGYTF.

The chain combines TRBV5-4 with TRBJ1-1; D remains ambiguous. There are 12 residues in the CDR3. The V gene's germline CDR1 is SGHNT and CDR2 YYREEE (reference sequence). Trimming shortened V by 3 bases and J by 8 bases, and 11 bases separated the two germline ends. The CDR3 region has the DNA TGTGCCAGCAGCTCCCCCGGGAGGGAAGCTTTCTTT. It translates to CASSSPGREAFF.

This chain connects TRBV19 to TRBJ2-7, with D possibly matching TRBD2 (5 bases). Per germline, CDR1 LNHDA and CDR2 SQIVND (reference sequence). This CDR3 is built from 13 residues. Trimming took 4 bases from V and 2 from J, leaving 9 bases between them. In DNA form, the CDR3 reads TGTGCCAGTAGTACCAACGGGGCCTACGAGCAGTACTTC. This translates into CASSTNGAYEQYF.

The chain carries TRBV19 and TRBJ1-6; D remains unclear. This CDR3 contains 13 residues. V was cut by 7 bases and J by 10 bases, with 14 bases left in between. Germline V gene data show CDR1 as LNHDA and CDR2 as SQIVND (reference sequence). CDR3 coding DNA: TGTGCCAGTAATCCCACGGTTGGATCACCCCTCCACTTT. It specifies CASNPTVGSPLHF.

CDR3 in amino acids: CASRGQGNSPLHF. The DNA for the CDR3 is TGTGCCAGCAGGGGACAGGGAAATTCACCCCTCCACTTT. This chain uses TRBV6-6 with TRBJ1-6; 9 nucleotides match TRBD1. The CDR3 length is 13 residues. The ends lost 6 bases at V and 7 bases at J; junction bases unmatched: 1. Germline values: CDR1 MNHNY, CDR2 SVGAGI (reference sequence).

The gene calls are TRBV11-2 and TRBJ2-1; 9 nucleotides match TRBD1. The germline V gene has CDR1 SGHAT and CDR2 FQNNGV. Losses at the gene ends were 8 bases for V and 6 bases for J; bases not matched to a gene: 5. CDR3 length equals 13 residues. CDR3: CASAPDRGNEQFF. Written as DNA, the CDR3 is TGTGCCAGCGCCCCGGACAGGGGCAATGAGCAGTTCTTC.